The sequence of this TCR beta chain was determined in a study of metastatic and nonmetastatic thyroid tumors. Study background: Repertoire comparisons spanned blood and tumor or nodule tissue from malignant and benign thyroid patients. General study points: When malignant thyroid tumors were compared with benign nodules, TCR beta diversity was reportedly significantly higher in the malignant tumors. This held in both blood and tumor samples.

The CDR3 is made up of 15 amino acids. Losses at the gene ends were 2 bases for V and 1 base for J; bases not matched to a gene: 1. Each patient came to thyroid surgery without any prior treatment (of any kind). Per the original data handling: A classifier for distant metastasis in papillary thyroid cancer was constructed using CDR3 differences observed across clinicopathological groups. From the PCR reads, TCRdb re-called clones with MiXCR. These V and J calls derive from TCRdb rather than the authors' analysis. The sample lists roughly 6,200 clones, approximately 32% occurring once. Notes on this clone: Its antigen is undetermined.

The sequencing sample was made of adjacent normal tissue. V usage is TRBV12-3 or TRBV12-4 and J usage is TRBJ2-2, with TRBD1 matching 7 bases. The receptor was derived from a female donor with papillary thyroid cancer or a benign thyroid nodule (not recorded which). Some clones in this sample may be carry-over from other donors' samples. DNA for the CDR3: TGTGCCAGCAGTTTAAGGGGGCTGAACACCGGGGAGCTGTTTTTT. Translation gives CASSLRGLNTGELFF.